The present T cell receptor beta chain was sequenced within a study of CD8 T cells in Susac syndrome. The CDR3 is 17 residues long. With V trimmed by 5 bases and J by 4 bases, 12 bases remained unmatched. The germline V gene encodes CDR1 SGHAT and CDR2 FQDESV (reference sequence). Reverse transcription of roughly 0.5 to 1 ug RNA was performed with random hexamers. TCRdb ran MiXCR on the immunoSEQ multiplex PCR reads and lists one entry per CDR3 protein. The sample has roughly 150,000 distinct CDR3 sequences; approximately 95% are singletons. The V gene is TRBV11-1, the J gene TRBJ2-1; 9 nucleotides agree with TRBD1. The sequenced material came from CD4+ T cells from PBMCs. The sequence came from a human donor with Susac syndrome. CDR3 sequence: CASSPHTIDRGYNEQFF. The CDR3 bases are TGTGCCAGCAGCCCTCATACCATCGACAGGGGGTACAATGAGCAGTTCTTC.